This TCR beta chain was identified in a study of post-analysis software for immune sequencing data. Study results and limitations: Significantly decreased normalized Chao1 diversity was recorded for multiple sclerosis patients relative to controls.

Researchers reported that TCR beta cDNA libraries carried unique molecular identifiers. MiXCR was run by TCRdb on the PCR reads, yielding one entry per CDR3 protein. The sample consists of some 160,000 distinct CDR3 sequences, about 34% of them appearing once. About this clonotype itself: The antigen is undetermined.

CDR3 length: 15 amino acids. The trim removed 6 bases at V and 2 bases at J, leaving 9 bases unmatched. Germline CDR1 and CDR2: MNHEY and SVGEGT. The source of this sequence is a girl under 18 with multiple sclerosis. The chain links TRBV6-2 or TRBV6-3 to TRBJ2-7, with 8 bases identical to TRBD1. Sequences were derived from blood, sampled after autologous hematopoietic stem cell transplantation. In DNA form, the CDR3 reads TGTGCCAGCAGCAACCGGGACAGGTCGGCCTACGAGCAGTACTTC. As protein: CASSNRDRSAYEQYF.